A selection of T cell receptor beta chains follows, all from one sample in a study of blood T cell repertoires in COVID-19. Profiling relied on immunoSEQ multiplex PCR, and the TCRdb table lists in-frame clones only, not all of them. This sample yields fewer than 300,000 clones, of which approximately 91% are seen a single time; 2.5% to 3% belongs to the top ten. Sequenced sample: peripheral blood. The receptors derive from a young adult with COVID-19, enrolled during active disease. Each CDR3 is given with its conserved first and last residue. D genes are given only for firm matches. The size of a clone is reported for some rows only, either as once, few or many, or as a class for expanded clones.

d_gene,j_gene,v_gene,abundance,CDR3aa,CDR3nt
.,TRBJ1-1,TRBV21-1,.,CASSKAGGAFF,TGTGCCAGCAGCAAAGCGGGGGGGGCTTTCTTT
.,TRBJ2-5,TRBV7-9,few,CASSLGGQETQYF,TGTGCCAGCAGCTTGGGGGGCCAAGAGACCCAGTACTTC
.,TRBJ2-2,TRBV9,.,CASSVASDNTGELFF,TGTGCCAGCAGCGTAGCTAGCGACAACACCGGGGAGCTGTTTTTT
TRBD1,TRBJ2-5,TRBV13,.,CASSWGQQETQYF,TGTGCCAGCAGCTGGGGACAGCAAGAGACCCAGTACTTC
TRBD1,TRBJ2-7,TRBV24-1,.,CATSDSGQGANEQYF,TGTGCCACCAGTGACTCAGGACAGGGGGCTAACGAGCAGTACTTC
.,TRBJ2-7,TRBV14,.,CASSQGRVGYEQYF,TGTGCCAGCAGCCAAGGTCGGGTGGGCTACGAGCAGTACTTC
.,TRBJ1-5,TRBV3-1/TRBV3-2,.,CASSQDQAGFPQPQHF,TGTGCCAGCAGCCAAGATCAGGCAGGGTTCCCTCAGCCCCAGCATTTT
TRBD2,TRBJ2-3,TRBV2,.,CASSESGSTDTQYF,TGTGCCAGCAGCGAGAGCGGGAGTACAGATACGCAGTATTTT
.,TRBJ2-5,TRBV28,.,CASSLAGGETQYF,TGTGCCAGCAGTTTAGCAGGAGGAGAGACCCAGTACTTC
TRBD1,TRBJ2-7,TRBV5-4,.,CASSLEGAEQYF,TGTGCCAGCAGCTTGGAGGGGGCCGAGCAGTACTTC
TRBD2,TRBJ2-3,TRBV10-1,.,CASSESGRTTDTQYF,TGCGCCAGCAGTGAGTCCGGGAGGACGACAGATACGCAGTATTTT
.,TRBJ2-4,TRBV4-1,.,CASSQGVSSFAQKNIQYF,TGCGCCAGCAGCCAGGGCGTTTCGTCCTTTGCCCAAAAAAACATTCAGTACTTC
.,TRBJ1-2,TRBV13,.,CASSLGSGDPSSGYTF,TGTGCCAGCAGCTTAGGGTCAGGGGACCCCTCATCTGGCTACACCTTC
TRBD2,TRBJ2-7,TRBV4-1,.,CASSQEHGTSGRTEQYF,TGCGCCAGCAGCCAAGAACACGGGACTAGCGGGAGGACCGAGCAGTACTTC
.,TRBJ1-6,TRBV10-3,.,CAISERTVDYSPLHF,TGTGCCATCAGTGAGAGGACAGTAGATTATTCACCCCTCCACTTT
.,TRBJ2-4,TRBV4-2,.,CASSLGDIQNIQYF,TGTGCCAGCAGCCTCGGCGACATTCAAAACATTCAGTACTTC
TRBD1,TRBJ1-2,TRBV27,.,CASSWGQGYGYTF,TGTGCCAGCAGTTGGGGACAGGGTTATGGCTACACCTTC
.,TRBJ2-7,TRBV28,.,CASRLTGLYEQYF,TGTGCCAGCCGTCTGACTGGCCTATACGAGCAGTACTTC
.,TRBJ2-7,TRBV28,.,CASSYRTEIPYEQYF,TGTGCCAGCAGTTACAGGACCGAGATCCCCTACGAGCAGTACTTC
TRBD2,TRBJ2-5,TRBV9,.,CASSSGLAGIQETQYF,TGTGCCAGCAGCTCCGGACTAGCGGGGATCCAAGAGACCCAGTACTTC
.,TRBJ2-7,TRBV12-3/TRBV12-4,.,CASSFGGVEQYF,TGTGCCAGCAGTTTTGGAGGGGTCGAGCAGTACTTC
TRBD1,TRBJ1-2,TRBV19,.,CASSNSRRAGQDTNYGYTF,TGTGCCAGTAGCAATTCGAGGAGGGCCGGACAGGATACAAACTATGGCTACACCTTC
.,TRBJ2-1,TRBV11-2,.,CASSSGANEQFF,TGTGCCAGCAGCTCAGGGGCAAATGAGCAGTTCTTC
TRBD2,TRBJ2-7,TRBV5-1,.,CASSWDLSGGYEQYF,TGCGCCAGCAGCTGGGACCTCAGCGGGGGTTACGAGCAGTACTTC
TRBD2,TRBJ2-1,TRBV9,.,CASSTETTSGSDEQFF,TGTGCCAGCAGCACCGAAACGACTAGCGGGAGTGATGAGCAGTTCTTC
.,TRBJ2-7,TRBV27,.,CASVGGDSYEQYF,TGTGCCAGCGTGGGCGGGGACTCCTACGAGCAGTACTTC
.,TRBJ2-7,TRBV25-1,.,CASRPDTLGNEQYF,TGTGCCAGCAGGCCGGACACCCTGGGCAACGAGCAGTACTTC
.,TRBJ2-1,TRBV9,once,CASSARRGSNEQFF,TGTGCCAGCAGCGCCCGTAGGGGATCCAATGAGCAGTTCTTC
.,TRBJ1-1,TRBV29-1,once,CSVRTGENTEAFF,TGCAGCGTCCGAACGGGGGAGAACACTGAAGCTTTCTTT
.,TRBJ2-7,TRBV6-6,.,CASGWGQGRYEQYF,TGTGCCAGCGGTTGGGGGCAGGGAAGGTACGAGCAGTACTTC
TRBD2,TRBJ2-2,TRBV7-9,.,CASSPSSTGGRGTGELFF,TGTGCCAGCAGCCCGTCCAGCACGGGGGGGAGAGGCACCGGGGAGCTGTTTTTT
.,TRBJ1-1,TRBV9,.,CATRAWVGTEAFF,TGTGCCACGCGGGCGTGGGTGGGCACTGAAGCTTTCTTT
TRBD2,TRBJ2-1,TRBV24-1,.,CATSEPGTSANNEQFF,TGTGCCACCAGTGAACCCGGGACTAGCGCTAACAATGAGCAGTTCTTC
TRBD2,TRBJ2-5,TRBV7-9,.,CASSLRERETQYF,TGTGCCAGCAGCTTGCGGGAGAGGGAGACCCAGTACTTC
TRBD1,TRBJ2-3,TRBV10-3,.,CAIRGSGGLWADTQYF,TGTGCCATCAGAGGTTCAGGGGGCTTGTGGGCAGATACGCAGTATTTT